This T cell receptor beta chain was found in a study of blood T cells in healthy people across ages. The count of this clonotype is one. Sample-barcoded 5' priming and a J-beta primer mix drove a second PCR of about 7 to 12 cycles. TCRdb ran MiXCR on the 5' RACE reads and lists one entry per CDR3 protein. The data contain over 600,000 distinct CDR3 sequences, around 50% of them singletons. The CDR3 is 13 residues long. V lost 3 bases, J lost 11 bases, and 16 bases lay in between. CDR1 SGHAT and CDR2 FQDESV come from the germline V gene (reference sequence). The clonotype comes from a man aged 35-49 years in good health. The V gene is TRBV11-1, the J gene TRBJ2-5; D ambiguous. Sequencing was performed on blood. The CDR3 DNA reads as TGTGCCAGCAGCTTTTATTTATCCGATGAGCAGTACTTC. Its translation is CASSFYLSDEQYF.